These 17 T cell receptor beta chains came from one sample sequenced in a study of blood T cell repertoires in COVID-19. Clones were sequenced by immunoSEQ multiplex PCR, and TCRdb holds only the in-frame ones, with some missing. The sample lists 440,000 or so clones, about 89% seen once, with roughly 1.6% in the top ten. The sample consisted of peripheral blood. The receptors originated from a woman aged 35 to 49 with COVID-19, enrolled during active disease.

This clone was picked up one time. The V and J genes are TRBV4-1 and TRBJ1-4, with 7 bases fitting TRBD1. The V segment lost 4 bases and the J segment 4 bases; nucleotides outside the gene matches: 6. The germline V gene has CDR1 MGHRA and CDR2 YSYEKL. The CDR3 is made up of 15 amino acids. Here the CDR3 DNA reads TGCGCCAGCAGCCTACGCCAGGGGGGTAATGAAAAACTGTTTTTT. This sequence encodes CASSLRQGGNEKLFF.

The genes are TRBV28 and TRBJ2-7; no reliable D call. Germline assignment: CDR1 MDHEN and CDR2 SYDVKM. The ends were cut back, 3 bases at V and 3 bases at J, with 12 bases in the middle. CDR3 length: 14 amino acids. CDR3 bases: TGTGCCAGCAGTTTCAGAGACTCCTTCTACGAGCAGTACTTC. This codes for CASSFRDSFYEQYF.

The table lists this clone with a count of one. The V call is TRBV4-2, the J call TRBJ1-1, with TRBD1 as a possible D gene (5 bases). The V gene lost 0 bases and the J gene lost 4 bases, with 9 bases spanning the gap. CDR1 and CDR2 from the germline V gene are LGHNA and YNFKEQ. The CDR3 has 14 residues. The CDR3 sequence is CASSQDRGGTEAFF. In DNA, the CDR3 is TGTGCCAGCAGCCAAGATCGGGGGGGCACTGAAGCTTTCTTT.

V gene TRBV18 combines with J gene TRBJ1-2; possible D gene TRBD1, 6 bases. V was cut by 6 bases and J by 4 bases, with 21 bases left in between. The germline CDR1 and CDR2 sequences are KGHSH and LQKENI. The CDR3 totals 16 residues. The CDR3 nucleotides are TGTGCCAGCTCTTCGGCGGACAGCGACGAAGGCTATGGCTACACCTTC. Amino acid sequence: CASSSADSDEGYGYTF. Drawing the rest from reference TRBV18 and TRBJ1-2, the complete variable domain is NAGVMQNPRHLVRRRGQEARLRCSPMKGHSHVYWYRQLPEEGLKFMVYLQKENIIDESGMPKERFSAEFPKEGPSILRIQQVVRGDSAAYFCASSSADSDEGYGYTFGSGTRLTVV.

The chain is built from TRBV28 and TRBJ2-7; possibly TRBD1 for D (6 bases). CDR1 MDHEN and CDR2 SYDVKM come from the germline V gene. The CDR3 extends over 15 amino acids. V was clipped by 8 bases and J by 4 bases, with 21 bases between them. CDR3 loop: CASVPLGGDWYEQYF. CDR3 DNA: TGTGCCAGCGTACCCCTAGGGGGAGACTGGTACGAGCAGTACTTC. Combining the CDR3 with reference TRBV28 and TRBJ2-7 gives the whole variable domain DVKVTQSSRYLVKRTGEKVFLECVQDMDHENMFWYRQDPGLGLRLIYFSYDVKMKEKGDIPEGYSVSREKKERFSLILESASTNQTSMYLCASVPLGGDWYEQYFGPGTRLTVT.

The chain is built from TRBV28 and TRBJ2-3, with D uncertain. Germline V gene sequence: CDR1 MDHEN, CDR2 SYDVKM. The CDR3 has 12 residues. The V end lost 1 base, the J end lost 3 bases, and 2 bases lay between the germline ends. CDR3 protein: CASSLSTDTQYF. In nucleotides, the CDR3 is TGTGCCAGCAGTTTATCAACAGATACGCAGTATTTT.

J is TRBJ2-1 and V is TRBV3-1 (or the pseudogene TRBV3-2), with 12 nucleotides matching TRBD2. J gave up 6 bases and V 6 bases, and 3 bases lay outside the gene matches. Germline CDR1 LGHDT, CDR2 YNNKEL (reference sequence). This CDR3 spans 14 amino acids. CDR3 loop: CASRPGLAGNEQFF. DNA for the CDR3: TGTGCCAGCAGACCGGGACTAGCGGGCAATGAGCAGTTCTTC.

The chain has TRBV6-6 and TRBJ2-5, with TRBD2 matching 9 bases. Unmatched junction bases numbered 13, after V lost 4 bases and J lost 7 bases. Germline V gene data show CDR1 as MNHNY and CDR2 as SVGAGI (reference sequence). CDR3 length equals 16 residues. This chain's CDR3 is CASSSNRLAAGGTQYF. The CDR3 coding sequence is TGTGCCAGCAGTTCCAATAGACTAGCGGCTGGGGGGACCCAGTACTTC.

This chain uses TRBV28 with TRBJ1-2; 9 positions match TRBD1. Germline CDR1 reads MDHEN; CDR2 reads SYDVKM. The CDR3 runs 13 residues. Trimming at V came to 4 bases and at J to 7 bases, leaving 4 bases not matched to a gene. The CDR3 reads CASSSQGAGGYTF. Here the CDR3 DNA reads TGTGCCAGCAGTTCACAGGGGGCTGGTGGCTACACCTTC.

The J gene is TRBJ2-3, the V gene TRBV24-1; the D gene is possibly TRBD2 (5 bases). V was shortened by 6 bases and J by 1 base, with 10 bases between the two germline ends. This CDR3 has 14 residues. CDR1 KGHDR and CDR2 SFDVKD come from the germline V gene. The CDR3 region has the DNA TGTGCCACCAGTCGGGGTGGGGGCACAGATACGCAGTATTTT. Protein product: CATSRGGGTDTQYF.

The CDR3 loop reads CASSPTEDRGGNTIYF. The CDR3 DNA reads TGCGCCAGCAGCCCGACGGAGGACAGGGGTGGAAACACCATATATTTT. The chain couples TRBV5-1 to TRBJ1-3; TRBD1 matches at 9 bases. There are 16 residues in the CDR3. The germline CDR1 and CDR2 sequences are SGHRS and YFSETQ. The J segment lost 3 bases and the V segment lost 4 bases, leaving 8 bases of the junction unmatched.

In DNA form, the CDR3 reads TGTGCCAGCAGCGGACGACAGGGGAGTCAGCCCCAGCATTTT. It specifies CASSGRQGSQPQHF. The rearrangement joins TRBV7-2 to TRBJ1-5, with 8 bases lining up with TRBD1. This CDR3 is 14 amino acids long. V dropped 5 bases and J dropped 6; count of bases not matched to a gene: 6. CDR1 SGHTA and CDR2 FQGNSA come from the germline V gene.

The chain combines TRBV12-3 or TRBV12-4 with TRBJ1-1, with D possibly TRBD1 on 6 matching bases. CDR3 length: 13 residues. V was shortened by 1 base and J by 7 bases, with 10 bases between the two germline ends. The CDR3 bases are TGTGCCAGCAGTTTAGACAGGGAGAATGAAGCTTTCTTT. Protein product: CASSLDRENEAFF.

This chain joins TRBV29-1 and TRBJ2-2; D possibly corresponds to TRBD2 (5 bases). The length of the CDR3 is 13 residues. With 7 bases removed from V and 6 bases from J, the gap between germline ends came to 15 bases. The germline gives CDR1 SQVTM, CDR2 ANQGSEA. CDR3 residues: CSALREISGELFF. DNA for the CDR3: TGCAGCGCGTTGAGGGAGATTTCCGGGGAGCTGTTTTTT.

The genes are TRBV28 and TRBJ1-6; 7 nucleotides line up with TRBD1. CDR3 length: 15 residues. Trimming at V came to 3 bases and at J to 8 bases, leaving 7 bases not matched to a gene. The germline V gene has CDR1 MDHEN and CDR2 SYDVKM. CDR3 coding DNA: TGTGCCAGCAGTTTTCTCGAGGGGGCTCATTCACCCCTCCACTTT. Its protein is CASSFLEGAHSPLHF.

The chain has TRBV5-1 and TRBJ1-2; D may be TRBD1 (6 bases). The germline V gene has CDR1 SGHRS and CDR2 YFSETQ. V lost 0 bases and J lost 5, with 8 bases in between. The CDR3 extends over 13 amino acids. The CDR3, as DNA: TGCGCCAGCAGCTTGGCACAGGGTTATGGCTACACCTTC. Its protein is CASSLAQGYGYTF. The whole variable domain, filled in from reference TRBV5-1 and TRBJ1-2, reads KAGVTQTPRYLIKTRGQQVTLSCSPISGHRSVSWYQQTPGQGLQFLFEYFSETQRNKGNFPGRFSGRQFSNSRSEMNVSTLELGDSALYLCASSLAQGYGYTFGSGTRLTVV.

The rearrangement joins TRBV28 to TRBJ1-1, with D possibly TRBD1 on 6 matching bases. With 6 bases removed from V and 12 bases from J, the gap between germline ends came to 14 bases. CDR3 length: 11 amino acids. The germline gives CDR1 MDHEN, CDR2 SYDVKM. The CDR3 protein is CASRGHRVPFF. The CDR3 nucleotides are TGTGCCAGCAGAGGCCACAGGGTCCCTTTCTTT.